The rows below give T cell receptor beta chains drawn from one sample of a study of Ad26.COV2.S vaccination and SARS-CoV-2 variants. Profiled with immunoSEQ multiplex PCR; TCRdb holds only in-frame clones, not every one. Of some 410,000 clones in the sample, 92% were seen once. The input for sequencing was peripheral blood, taken in a trial of Ad26.COV2.S vaccine versus placebo. Receptor source: a person between 18 and 59 years old who received the Ad26.COV2.S COVID-19 vaccine or a placebo. The CDR3 runs from the conserved cysteine through the conserved F or W. A D gene is named only where the DNA matches it firmly. The size entry is marked missing in some rows and otherwise reads once, few, many or a size class.

v_gene,j_gene,abundance,d_gene,CDR3nt,CDR3aa
TRBV11-2,TRBJ2-2,-,-,TGTGCCAGCAGCTTTTCGGGGGCCGGGGAGCTGTTTTTT,CASSFSGAGELFF
TRBV7-9,TRBJ1-3,-,TRBD1,TGTGCCAGCAGAACCGCCCGGACAGGCGTTGGAAACACCATATATTTT,CASRTARTGVGNTIYF
TRBV9,TRBJ1-2,once,TRBD1,TGTGCCAGCAGCGCGACAGGGGATGGCTACACCTTC,CASSATGDGYTF
TRBV28,TRBJ1-5,-,TRBD1,TGTGCCAGCAGTTTAGGGACAGGGGTCCAGCCCCAGCATTTT,CASSLGTGVQPQHF
TRBV7-9,TRBJ2-5,-,-,TGTGCCAGCAGCTCTAGCCAAGAGACCCAGTACTTC,CASSSSQETQYF
TRBV30,TRBJ1-2,-,-,TGTGCCTGCCTGAGGTCAGAAGTCTATGGCTACACCTTC,CACLRSEVYGYTF
TRBV27,TRBJ2-7,-,TRBD1,TGTGCCAGCAGTCCCAGACAGGGAGCCTACGAGCAGTACTTC,CASSPRQGAYEQYF
TRBV9,TRBJ2-7,-,TRBD1,TGTGCCAGCAGCCCGGACAGGCGCACCTACGAGCAGTACTTC,CASSPDRRTYEQYF
TRBV14,TRBJ1-1,-,-,TGTGCCAGCAGCCAAGATGGGGCACGACAATTT,CASSQDGARQF
TRBV7-9,TRBJ2-7,-,-,TGTGCCAGCAGCTATGGGACCCAGGTTAATTACGAGCAGTACTTC,CASSYGTQVNYEQYF
TRBV18,TRBJ1-2,-,-,TGTGCCAGCTCACCTGACAGAAACTATGGCTACACCTTC,CASSPDRNYGYTF
TRBV18,TRBJ2-1,once,-,TGTGCCAGCTCACGGGGGAACCCACAAAATGAGCAGTTCTTC,CASSRGNPQNEQFF
TRBV3-1/TRBV3-2,TRBJ1-2,-,-,TGTGCCAGCAGCCAAGGACAGGTGGGGTACGACTATGGCTACACCTTC,CASSQGQVGYDYGYTF
TRBV3-1/TRBV3-2,TRBJ2-1,-,-,TGTGCCAGCAGCCATCTATCGGGCATGAACAATGAGCAGTTCTTC,CASSHLSGMNNEQFF
TRBV10-3,TRBJ2-3,-,TRBD2,TGTGCCATCAGTGAAACTTCCCGGGGGGGATACACAGATACGCAGTATTTT,CAISETSRGGYTDTQYF
TRBV19,TRBJ2-5,-,TRBD2,TGTGCCAGTAAGGAGACTAGCGGGGGGCGGGAGACCCAGTACTTC,CASKETSGGRETQYF
TRBV19,TRBJ2-7,-,-,TGTGCCAGTAGCATCCGGGACTTTGACTACGAGCAGTACTTC,CASSIRDFDYEQYF
TRBV3-1/TRBV3-2,TRBJ2-3,few,-,TGTGCCAGCAGCCAAGTGGTCGGGGCGGCGGATACGCAGTATTTT,CASSQVVGAADTQYF
TRBV5-5,TRBJ2-7,-,-,TGTGCCAGCATCAGCCCTGGGAGCTACGAGCAGTACTTC,CASISPGSYEQYF
TRBV6-5,TRBJ2-1,-,TRBD2,TGTGCCAGCAGTTCGACCGGGACTAGCGGCAATGAGCAGTTCTTC,CASSSTGTSGNEQFF
TRBV20-1,TRBJ2-5,-,-,TGCAGTGCTAGTCTGTTGAGGTGGGGGACCCAGTACTTC,CSASLLRWGTQYF
TRBV20-1,TRBJ2-7,-,-,TGCAGTGCTAGTGGGGGAAAGACCTACGAGCAGTACTTC,CSASGGKTYEQYF
TRBV12-3/TRBV12-4,TRBJ1-3,-,-,TGTGCCAGCAGTTTGTCGACAGGATCGTGGTATTTT,CASSLSTGSWYF
TRBV5-1,TRBJ1-1,once,TRBD1,TGCGCCAGCAGCTTTGACAGGGGTGGAGAGGCTTTCTTT,CASSFDRGGEAFF
TRBV27,TRBJ2-7,-,-,TGTGCCAGCGCAATGGGGGGGGGCGCGTACGAGCAGTACTTC,CASAMGGGAYEQYF
TRBV4-1,TRBJ2-3,-,-,TGCGCCAGCAGCAACTTCGGAGGGAGCACAGATACGCAGTATTTT,CASSNFGGSTDTQYF
TRBV15,TRBJ2-5,-,-,TGTGCCACCAGCAGTCGACTCCAAGAGACCCAGTACTTC,CATSSRLQETQYF